This T cell receptor beta chain came from a study of identical twins listed by TCRdb under 2016. About the investigation overall: TCR alpha and beta repertoires from monozygotic twins, unrelated adults of various ages and cord blood were deep-sequenced to test whether fetal clonotypes persist. Replicate twin experiments were performed at different times using different library preparation protocols to rule out contamination.

This clonotype came up a few times. Its antigen remains unidentified. No much larger clone is present one base from it, and per-base qualities are unavailable. Only healthy Caucasian donors were included. The twin cohort consisted of three pairs of female monozygotic twins, all aged 18 to 29 years. CD4+ and CD8+ T cell populations were isolated with positive isolation kits from Invitrogen. General conclusions and limits of the study: Compared with coincidental sharing between unrelated individuals, out-of-frame TCR alpha sequences shared between twins had an excess of sequences with low generation probability. Abundant cord blood beta clonotypes had fewer insertions, young adult naive repertoires showed a similar but weaker trend, and memory repertoires showed no such trend. Because the same donors could not be followed over many years, the conclusions relied on cross-sectional statistical analysis. Invariant T cells such as MAIT and iNKT could partly confound zero-insertion analyses, though diverse VJ usage argued against this for most clonotypes. Excess twin sharing in beta out-of-frame sequences was weaker because fewer shared sequences lowered the signal-to-noise ratio. In monozygotic twins, out-of-frame TCR alpha sharing was systematically underestimated by recombination models, although the models agreed with sharing between unrelated individuals.

Library prep was done by 5' RACE. Sequencing was performed on an Illumina HiSeq 2000. Template switching added a universal primer binding site, and the final cDNA carried a unique molecular identifier that allowed TCR cDNA molecules to be counted accurately. Specific primers in the conserved constant-segment region were used to synthesize first-strand cDNA for the TCR alpha and beta chains. To control for contamination, every cDNA library was double barcoded, receiving both a SMART-Mk sample barcode and Illumina barcodes. TruSeq adapter sequences, together with Illumina sample barcodes, were added in two successive PCR steps. The TCR alpha and beta cDNA libraries were sequenced on the Illumina HiSeq platform using custom primers. The paper's data handling went like this. Raw reads were processed with MiGEC to extract unique molecular identifiers, and MiXCR was used to determine CDR3 positions. Recombination models were inferred per individual with the repgenHMM and IGoR tools using an EM algorithm. The analysis of shared clonotypes was done with the tcR package in R, with sharing normalized by the product of cloneset sizes. To study raw recombination free of thymic and clonal selection effects, out-of-frame nonproductive sequences were analyzed. TCRdb ran its own pipeline on the public reads, namely fastp trimming at Q25 and MiXCR clone calling, and kept in-frame beta chains. Rows are unified per CDR3 protein, each entry keeping the most common DNA and genes. The V and J calls were not made by the authors but by TCRdb's processing. This sample lists roughly 200,000 distinct CDR3 sequences; around a sixth were detected once. The leading ten clones occupy 40% of the sample.

V gives up 7 bases and J gives up 4 bases, and the segment between their germline ends measures 8 bases. The germline V gene gives CDR1 as ENHRY and CDR2 as SYGVKD. Including the terminal cysteine and phenylalanine, the CDR3 comprises 12 residues. Kept here is only the CDR3 DNA, which spans 36 bases and is read in frame from base 1. The same sample was also used in a study of T cells expressing NK-cell markers. Per the second study: About eight donors provided sorted CD3+CD56+NKG2C+, CD3+CD56+NKG2C- and CD3+CD56-NKG2C+ T-cell subsets, whose TCR beta-chain repertoires were profiled. Among the eight sequenced donors, seven were HCMV-seropositive and one was HCMV-seronegative. To restrict sorting to alphabetaTCR-expressing T cells, an anti-gammadeltaTCR antibody was added in several experiments. For six donors, the dominant CD3+CD56+NKG2C+ clonotypes were among the top 10 CD8+ clonotypes and accounted for roughly 1.0-8% of CD8+ T cells. Those dominant clonotypes were again the most abundant among CD3+CD56-NKG2C+ cells in four donors, at roughly 25-60.1%. Whether the expanded NKG2C-expressing T cell clones were specific for HCMV antigens was left unclear. All eight donors whose samples were sequenced were randomly selected healthy volunteers, three of them men and five women. HCMV serostatus was determined by detecting HCMV-specific IgG in serum with a commercial ELISA kit. MIGEC was used to demultiplex reads and group reads by UMI, and MiTCR was used to assemble and quantify clonotypes. To exclude erroneous sequences, any TCR cDNA sequence not supported by at least two reads was discarded. The tcR package was used for downstream repertoire analysis, and clonotypes were matched across fractions by CDR3 nucleotide sequence plus V segment. VDJmatch was used to annotate antigen specificity against VDJdb, with one amino acid substitution in CDR3 allowed.

The sample was CD8+ T cells sorted from blood. The source of this sequence is a woman aged 18-29 years in good health. The rearranged chain carries TRBV10-3 and TRBJ2-1; the D gene is unclear. The CDR3 amino acid sequence is: CAITNGYNEQFF. The DNA reads as follows: TGTGCCATCACGAACGGATACAATGAGCAGTTCTTC.